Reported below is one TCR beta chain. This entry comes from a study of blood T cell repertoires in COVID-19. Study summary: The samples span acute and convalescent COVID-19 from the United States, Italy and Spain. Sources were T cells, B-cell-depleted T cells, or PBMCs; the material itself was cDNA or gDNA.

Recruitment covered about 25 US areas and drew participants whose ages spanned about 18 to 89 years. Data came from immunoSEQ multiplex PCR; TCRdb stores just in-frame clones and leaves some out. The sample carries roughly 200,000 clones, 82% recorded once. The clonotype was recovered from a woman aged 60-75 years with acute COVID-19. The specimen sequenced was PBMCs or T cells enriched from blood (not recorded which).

The CDR3 DNA follows: TGCGCCAGCAGCTCCGGACAGGGGGGATGGAGCGAGCAGTACTTC. Protein sequence: CASSSGQGGWSEQYF. The chain joins TRBV5-1 to TRBJ2-7, with 10 bases matching TRBD1. This CDR3 region has 15 residues. Germline CDR1 is SGHRS and CDR2 is YFSETQ. The junction had 9 bases not matched to a gene; V was cut back by 3 bases and J by 6 bases.